One sample yielded the 2 T cell receptor beta chains listed below, sequenced in a study of metastatic and nonmetastatic thyroid tumors. TCRdb re-called the PCR reads via MiXCR. The table includes roughly 6,200 clones, about 34% detected once. Every patient underwent thyroid surgery untreated. Sequencing input: adjacent normal tissue. The receptors derive from a female donor with papillary thyroid cancer or a benign thyroid nodule (not recorded which). Some clones in this sample may be carry-over from other donors' samples.

This clone was observed a handful of times. The J gene is TRBJ2-1, the V gene TRBV6-2 or TRBV6-3; a possible D gene is TRBD2 (5 bases). V was trimmed by 0 bases and J by 10 bases, leaving 13 bases between them. Germline-derived CDR1 and CDR2 are MNHEY and SVGEGT. The CDR3 covers 14 residues. The CDR3 reads CASSYSMREHEQFF. The CDR3 nucleotides are TGTGCCAGCAGTTACTCGATGAGGGAACACGAGCAGTTCTTC.

V and J are TRBV19 and TRBJ1-5; the D gene is possibly TRBD1 (6 bases). CDR3 length equals 15 residues. V lost 3 bases to trimming and J lost 0 bases, with 9 bases between them. Germline assignment: CDR1 LNHDA and CDR2 SQIVND (reference sequence). The CDR3 is CASSMGQYSNQPQHF. The DNA for the CDR3 is TGTGCCAGTAGTATGGGACAATATAGCAATCAGCCCCAGCATTTT.